This T cell receptor beta chain was observed in a study of T cells in narcolepsy. This clone was seen a handful of times. What it binds is not known. General observations from the study: Autoreactive clone sequences were missing from some blood memory CD4+ repertoires. Autoreactive HCRT-specific and TRIB2-specific clonotypes were marked in same-patient CSF-versus-blood CD4+ comparisons.

This CDR3 is 14 amino acids long. Measured with immunoSEQ multiplex PCR; TCRdb has only the in-frame clones, and not every one. In the table there are roughly 35,000 clones, around 80% of which are singletons. The J gene is TRBJ2-7, the V gene TRBV12-2; the table's D gene call, TRBD1, was not cross checked with the DNA. TRBV12-2 is tagged as a pseudogene. Sequenced input: memory (CD45RA-) CD4+ T cells from blood. The clonotype originates from a human donor in good health. The CDR3 coding sequence is TGTGCAAGTCGCCCATGGGGCATCTCCTACGAGCAGTACTTC. Amino acids: CASRPWGISYEQYF.